What follows are 9 T cell receptor beta chains derived from one specimen sequenced in a study of blood T cell repertoires in COVID-19. Only in-frame clones appear in the TCRdb table, and some are missing; sequencing was by immunoSEQ multiplex PCR. The sample records over 90,000 clones, 70% to 80% being singletons. Sequenced material: peripheral blood. The receptors originated from a man in his sixties with active or convalescent COVID-19.

This clone was seen a single time. The rearrangement uses TRBV10-2 and TRBJ1-2; D possibly corresponds to TRBD1 (6 bases). The CDR3 runs to 13 residues. The V gene's germline CDR1 is WSHSY and CDR2 SAAADI. V was pared by 2 bases and J by 5 bases, with 9 bases between. The CDR3 bases are TGCGCCAGCAGTGAGGACAGGATATATGGCTACACCTTC. This sequence encodes CASSEDRIYGYTF.

V gene TRBV2 combines with J gene TRBJ1-1, with 7 bases lining up with TRBD1. The CDR3 is made up of 16 amino acids. V lost 8 bases and J lost 1; bases outside the gene matches: 13. Germline CDR1 is SNHLY and CDR2 is FYNNEI. CDR3 DNA sequence: TGTGCCAGCCCCCCAGCTCAGACAGGGAGGAACACTGAAGCTTTCTTT. Amino acids: CASPPAQTGRNTEAFF.

This clone appeared once. This rearrangement joins TRBV9 to TRBJ1-1; no firm D call. Germline CDR1 is SGDLS and CDR2 is YYNGEE. There are 14 residues in the CDR3. The V gene lost 2 bases and the J gene lost 1 base, with 9 bases spanning the gap. The CDR3 region has the DNA TGTGCCAGCAGCGTCATAGCGGAGAACACTGAAGCTTTCTTT. Translating gives CASSVIAENTEAFF.

V usage is TRBV3-1 (or the pseudogene TRBV3-2) and J usage is TRBJ1-2; D perhaps matches TRBD1 (5 bases). With 0 bases removed from V and 8 bases from J, the gap between germline ends came to 10 bases. Germline V CDR1 and CDR2: LGHDT, YNNKEL (reference sequence). The CDR3 covers 13 residues. CDR3 region: CASSQEGTLGYTF. CDR3 nucleotides: TGTGCCAGCAGCCAAGAAGGGACTTTAGGCTACACCTTC.

This rearrangement joins TRBV3-1 (or the pseudogene TRBV3-2) to TRBJ1-2, with 9 bases aligning to TRBD1. Per germline, CDR1 LGHDT and CDR2 YNNKEL (reference sequence). The trim removed 1 base at V and 4 bases at J, leaving 4 bases unmatched. The CDR3 has 15 residues. The CDR3 loop is CASSQVTGGLYGYTF. CDR3 sequence (DNA): TGTGCCAGCAGCCAAGTCACAGGGGGCCTCTATGGCTACACCTTC.

This clone appeared once. The V call is TRBV25-1, the J call TRBJ1-3, with D unresolved. V was cut by 4 bases and J by 5 bases, with 15 bases left in between. The germline gives CDR1 MGHDK, CDR2 SYGVNS. The length of the CDR3 is 15 residues. CDR3 sequence: CASSASKGVRNTIYF. CDR3 sequence (DNA): TGTGCCAGCAGTGCCTCCAAGGGAGTCAGAAACACCATATATTTT.

The CDR3 DNA sequence: TGTGCCAGTAGTCAACCGGGACTCCAAGAGACCCAGTACTTC. Encoded protein: CASSQPGLQETQYF. The gene calls are TRBV19 and TRBJ2-5, with D perhaps matching TRBD2 (6 bases). Trimming removed 5 bases from V and 1 base from J, with 11 bases in between. CDR3 length: 14 amino acids. Germline CDR1 LNHDA, CDR2 SQIVND (reference sequence).

The rearrangement links TRBV25-1 to TRBJ2-5; D uncertain. Trimming shortened V by 5 bases and J by 5 bases, and 12 bases separated the two germline ends. This CDR3 comprises 13 residues. Germline loops: CDR1 MGHDK, CDR2 SYGVNS. CDR3: CASSRRSGETQYF. CDR3 coding DNA: TGTGCCAGCAGTAGGCGGTCTGGGGAGACCCAGTACTTC.

This chain uses TRBV5-1 with TRBJ2-7; D unresolved. Trimming took 5 bases from V and 0 from J, leaving 12 bases between them. CDR1 is SGHRS and CDR2 is YFSETQ in the germline V gene. The CDR3 contains 14 residues. The CDR3 DNA follows: TGCGCCAGCAGGAGGTCGGTTAGCTCCTACGAGCAGTACTTC. It translates to CASRRSVSSYEQYF.